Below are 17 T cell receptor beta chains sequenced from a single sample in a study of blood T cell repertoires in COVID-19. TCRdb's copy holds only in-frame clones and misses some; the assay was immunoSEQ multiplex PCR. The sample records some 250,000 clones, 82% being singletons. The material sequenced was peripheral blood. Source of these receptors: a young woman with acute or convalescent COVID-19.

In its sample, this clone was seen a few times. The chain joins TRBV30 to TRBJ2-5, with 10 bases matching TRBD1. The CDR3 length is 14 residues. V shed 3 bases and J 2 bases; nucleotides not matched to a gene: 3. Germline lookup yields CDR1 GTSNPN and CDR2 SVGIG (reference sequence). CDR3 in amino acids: CAWRDRGWQETQYF. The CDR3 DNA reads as TGTGCCTGGAGGGACAGGGGGTGGCAAGAGACCCAGTACTTC.

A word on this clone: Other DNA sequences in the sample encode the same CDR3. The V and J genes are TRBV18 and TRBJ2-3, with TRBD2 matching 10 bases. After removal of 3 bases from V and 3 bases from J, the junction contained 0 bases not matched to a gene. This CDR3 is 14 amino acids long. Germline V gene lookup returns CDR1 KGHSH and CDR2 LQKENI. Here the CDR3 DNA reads TGTGCCAGCTCACCGACTAGCGGGACAGATACGCAGTATTTT. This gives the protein CASSPTSGTDTQYF.

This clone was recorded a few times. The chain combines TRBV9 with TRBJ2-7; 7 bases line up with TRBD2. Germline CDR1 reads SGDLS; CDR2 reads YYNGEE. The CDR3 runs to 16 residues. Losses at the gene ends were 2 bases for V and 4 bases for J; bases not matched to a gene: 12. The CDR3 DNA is TGTGCCAGCAGCGTGGGTCCGGGGGGAGCAAGGTACGAGCAGTACTTC. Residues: CASSVGPGGARYEQYF.

The CDR3 DNA is TGTGCCAGCGGCCTAGGGAGGGCGCAGCGGAATGAGCAGTTCTTC. Protein product: CASGLGRAQRNEQFF. The chain carries TRBV7-8 and TRBJ2-1; 7 bases match TRBD2. Germline CDR1 is SGHVS and CDR2 is FQNEAQ. V lost 8 bases and J lost 7; bases outside the gene matches: 14. This CDR3 spans 15 amino acids. The entire variable domain, with the rest obtained from reference TRBV7-8 and TRBJ2-1, is as follows: GAGVSQSPRYKVAKRGQDVALRCDPISGHVSLFWYQQALGQGPEFLTYFQNEAQLDKSGLPSDRFFAERPEGSVSTLKIQRTQQEDSAVYLCASGLGRAQRNEQFFGPGTRLTVL.

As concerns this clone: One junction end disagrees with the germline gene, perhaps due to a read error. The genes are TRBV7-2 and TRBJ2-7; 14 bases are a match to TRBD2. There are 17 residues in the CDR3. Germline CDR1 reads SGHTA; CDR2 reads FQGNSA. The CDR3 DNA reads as TGTGCCAGCAGCCTAGCGGGGACTAGCGGGAGTTTTTACGAGCAGTACTTC. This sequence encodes CASSLAGTSGSFYEQYF.

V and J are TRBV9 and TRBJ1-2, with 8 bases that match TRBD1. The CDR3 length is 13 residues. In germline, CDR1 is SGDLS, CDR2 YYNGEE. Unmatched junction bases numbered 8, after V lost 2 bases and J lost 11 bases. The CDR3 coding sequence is TGTGCCAGCAGCGTGGACAGGGACGGTGGATACACCTTC. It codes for CASSVDRDGGYTF.

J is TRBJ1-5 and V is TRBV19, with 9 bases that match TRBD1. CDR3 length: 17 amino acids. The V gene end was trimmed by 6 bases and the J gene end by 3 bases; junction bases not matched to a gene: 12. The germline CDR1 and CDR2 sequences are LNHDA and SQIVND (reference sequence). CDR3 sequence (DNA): TGTGCCAGTAGCAACCAGGGACAGGGATTTTACAATCAGCCCCAGCATTTT. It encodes CASSNQGQGFYNQPQHF.

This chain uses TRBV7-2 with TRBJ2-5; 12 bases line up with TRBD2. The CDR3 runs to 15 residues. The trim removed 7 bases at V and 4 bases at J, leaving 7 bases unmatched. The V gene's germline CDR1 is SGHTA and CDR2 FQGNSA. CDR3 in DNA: TGTGCCAGCAACGGACTAGCGGGAACCCTAGAGACCCAGTACTTC. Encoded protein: CASNGLAGTLETQYF. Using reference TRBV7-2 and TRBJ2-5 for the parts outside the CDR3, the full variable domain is GAGVSQSPSNKVTEKGKDVELRCDPISGHTALYWYRQSLGQGLEFLIYFQGNSAPDKSGLPSDRFSAERTGGSVSTLTIQRTQQEDSAVYLCASNGLAGTLETQYFGPGTRLLVL.

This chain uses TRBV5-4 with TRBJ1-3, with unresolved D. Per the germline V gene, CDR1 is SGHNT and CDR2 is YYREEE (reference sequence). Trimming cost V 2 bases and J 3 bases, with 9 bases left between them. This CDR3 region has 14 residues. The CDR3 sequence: CASSFVGGGNTIYF. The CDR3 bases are TGTGCCAGCAGCTTTGTAGGCGGTGGAAACACCATATATTTT.

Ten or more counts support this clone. This CDR3 is CASSLGQGSGNTIYF. The CDR3 DNA reads as TGTGCCAGCAGCCTCGGACAGGGCTCTGGAAACACCATATATTTT. The V call is TRBV7-2, the J call TRBJ1-3, with 8 bases matching TRBD1. CDR1 is SGHTA and CDR2 is FQGNSA in the germline V gene. The trim removed 5 bases at V and 0 bases at J, leaving 3 bases unmatched. The CDR3 has 15 residues.

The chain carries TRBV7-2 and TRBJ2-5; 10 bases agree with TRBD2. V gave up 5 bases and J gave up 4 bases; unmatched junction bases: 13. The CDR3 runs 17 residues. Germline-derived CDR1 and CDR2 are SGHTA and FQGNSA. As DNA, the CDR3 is TGTGCCAGCAGCCCCAGGGGAGCGGGAGGGCCGGCAGAGACCCAGTACTTC. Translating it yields CASSPRGAGGPAETQYF.

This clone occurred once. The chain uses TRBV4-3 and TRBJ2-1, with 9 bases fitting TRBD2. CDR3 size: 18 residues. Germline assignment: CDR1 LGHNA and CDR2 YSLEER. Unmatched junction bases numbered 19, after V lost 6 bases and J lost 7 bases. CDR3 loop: CASSTGSMLAGPFNEQFF. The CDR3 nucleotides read TGCGCCAGCAGTACAGGTTCCATGCTAGCGGGGCCCTTTAATGAGCAGTTCTTC.

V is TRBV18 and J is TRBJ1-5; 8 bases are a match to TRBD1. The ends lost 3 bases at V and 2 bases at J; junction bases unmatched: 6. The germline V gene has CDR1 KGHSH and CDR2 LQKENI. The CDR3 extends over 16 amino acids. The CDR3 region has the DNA TGTGCCAGCTCACCTTTACAGGGGGATGGCAATCAGCCCCAGCATTTT. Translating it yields CASSPLQGDGNQPQHF.

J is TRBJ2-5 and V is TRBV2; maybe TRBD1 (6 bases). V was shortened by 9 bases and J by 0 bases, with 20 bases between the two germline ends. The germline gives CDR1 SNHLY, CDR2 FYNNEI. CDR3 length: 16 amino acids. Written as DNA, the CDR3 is TGTGCCAGGGGGAGACAGGAGAGGTTGGACCAAGAGACCCAGTACTTC. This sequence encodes CARGRQERLDQETQYF.

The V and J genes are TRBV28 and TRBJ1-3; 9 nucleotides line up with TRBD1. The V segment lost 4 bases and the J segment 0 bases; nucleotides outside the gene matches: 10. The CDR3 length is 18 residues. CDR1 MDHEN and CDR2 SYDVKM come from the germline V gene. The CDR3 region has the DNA TGTGCCAGCAGTTGGGGACAGGGCCTCATCCGCTCTGGAAACACCATATATTTT. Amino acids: CASSWGQGLIRSGNTIYF.

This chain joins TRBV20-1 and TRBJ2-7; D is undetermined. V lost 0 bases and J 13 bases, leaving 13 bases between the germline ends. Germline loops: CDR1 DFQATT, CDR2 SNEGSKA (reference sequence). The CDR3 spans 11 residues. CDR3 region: CSARDQLSLYF. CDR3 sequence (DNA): TGCAGTGCTAGAGATCAACTATCGTTATACTTC.

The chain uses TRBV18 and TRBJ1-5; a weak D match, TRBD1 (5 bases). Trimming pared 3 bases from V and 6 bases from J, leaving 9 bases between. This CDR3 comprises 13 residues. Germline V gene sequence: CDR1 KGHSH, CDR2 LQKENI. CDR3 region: CASSPGALQPQHF. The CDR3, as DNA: TGTGCCAGCTCACCTGGGGCGCTTCAGCCCCAGCATTTT.